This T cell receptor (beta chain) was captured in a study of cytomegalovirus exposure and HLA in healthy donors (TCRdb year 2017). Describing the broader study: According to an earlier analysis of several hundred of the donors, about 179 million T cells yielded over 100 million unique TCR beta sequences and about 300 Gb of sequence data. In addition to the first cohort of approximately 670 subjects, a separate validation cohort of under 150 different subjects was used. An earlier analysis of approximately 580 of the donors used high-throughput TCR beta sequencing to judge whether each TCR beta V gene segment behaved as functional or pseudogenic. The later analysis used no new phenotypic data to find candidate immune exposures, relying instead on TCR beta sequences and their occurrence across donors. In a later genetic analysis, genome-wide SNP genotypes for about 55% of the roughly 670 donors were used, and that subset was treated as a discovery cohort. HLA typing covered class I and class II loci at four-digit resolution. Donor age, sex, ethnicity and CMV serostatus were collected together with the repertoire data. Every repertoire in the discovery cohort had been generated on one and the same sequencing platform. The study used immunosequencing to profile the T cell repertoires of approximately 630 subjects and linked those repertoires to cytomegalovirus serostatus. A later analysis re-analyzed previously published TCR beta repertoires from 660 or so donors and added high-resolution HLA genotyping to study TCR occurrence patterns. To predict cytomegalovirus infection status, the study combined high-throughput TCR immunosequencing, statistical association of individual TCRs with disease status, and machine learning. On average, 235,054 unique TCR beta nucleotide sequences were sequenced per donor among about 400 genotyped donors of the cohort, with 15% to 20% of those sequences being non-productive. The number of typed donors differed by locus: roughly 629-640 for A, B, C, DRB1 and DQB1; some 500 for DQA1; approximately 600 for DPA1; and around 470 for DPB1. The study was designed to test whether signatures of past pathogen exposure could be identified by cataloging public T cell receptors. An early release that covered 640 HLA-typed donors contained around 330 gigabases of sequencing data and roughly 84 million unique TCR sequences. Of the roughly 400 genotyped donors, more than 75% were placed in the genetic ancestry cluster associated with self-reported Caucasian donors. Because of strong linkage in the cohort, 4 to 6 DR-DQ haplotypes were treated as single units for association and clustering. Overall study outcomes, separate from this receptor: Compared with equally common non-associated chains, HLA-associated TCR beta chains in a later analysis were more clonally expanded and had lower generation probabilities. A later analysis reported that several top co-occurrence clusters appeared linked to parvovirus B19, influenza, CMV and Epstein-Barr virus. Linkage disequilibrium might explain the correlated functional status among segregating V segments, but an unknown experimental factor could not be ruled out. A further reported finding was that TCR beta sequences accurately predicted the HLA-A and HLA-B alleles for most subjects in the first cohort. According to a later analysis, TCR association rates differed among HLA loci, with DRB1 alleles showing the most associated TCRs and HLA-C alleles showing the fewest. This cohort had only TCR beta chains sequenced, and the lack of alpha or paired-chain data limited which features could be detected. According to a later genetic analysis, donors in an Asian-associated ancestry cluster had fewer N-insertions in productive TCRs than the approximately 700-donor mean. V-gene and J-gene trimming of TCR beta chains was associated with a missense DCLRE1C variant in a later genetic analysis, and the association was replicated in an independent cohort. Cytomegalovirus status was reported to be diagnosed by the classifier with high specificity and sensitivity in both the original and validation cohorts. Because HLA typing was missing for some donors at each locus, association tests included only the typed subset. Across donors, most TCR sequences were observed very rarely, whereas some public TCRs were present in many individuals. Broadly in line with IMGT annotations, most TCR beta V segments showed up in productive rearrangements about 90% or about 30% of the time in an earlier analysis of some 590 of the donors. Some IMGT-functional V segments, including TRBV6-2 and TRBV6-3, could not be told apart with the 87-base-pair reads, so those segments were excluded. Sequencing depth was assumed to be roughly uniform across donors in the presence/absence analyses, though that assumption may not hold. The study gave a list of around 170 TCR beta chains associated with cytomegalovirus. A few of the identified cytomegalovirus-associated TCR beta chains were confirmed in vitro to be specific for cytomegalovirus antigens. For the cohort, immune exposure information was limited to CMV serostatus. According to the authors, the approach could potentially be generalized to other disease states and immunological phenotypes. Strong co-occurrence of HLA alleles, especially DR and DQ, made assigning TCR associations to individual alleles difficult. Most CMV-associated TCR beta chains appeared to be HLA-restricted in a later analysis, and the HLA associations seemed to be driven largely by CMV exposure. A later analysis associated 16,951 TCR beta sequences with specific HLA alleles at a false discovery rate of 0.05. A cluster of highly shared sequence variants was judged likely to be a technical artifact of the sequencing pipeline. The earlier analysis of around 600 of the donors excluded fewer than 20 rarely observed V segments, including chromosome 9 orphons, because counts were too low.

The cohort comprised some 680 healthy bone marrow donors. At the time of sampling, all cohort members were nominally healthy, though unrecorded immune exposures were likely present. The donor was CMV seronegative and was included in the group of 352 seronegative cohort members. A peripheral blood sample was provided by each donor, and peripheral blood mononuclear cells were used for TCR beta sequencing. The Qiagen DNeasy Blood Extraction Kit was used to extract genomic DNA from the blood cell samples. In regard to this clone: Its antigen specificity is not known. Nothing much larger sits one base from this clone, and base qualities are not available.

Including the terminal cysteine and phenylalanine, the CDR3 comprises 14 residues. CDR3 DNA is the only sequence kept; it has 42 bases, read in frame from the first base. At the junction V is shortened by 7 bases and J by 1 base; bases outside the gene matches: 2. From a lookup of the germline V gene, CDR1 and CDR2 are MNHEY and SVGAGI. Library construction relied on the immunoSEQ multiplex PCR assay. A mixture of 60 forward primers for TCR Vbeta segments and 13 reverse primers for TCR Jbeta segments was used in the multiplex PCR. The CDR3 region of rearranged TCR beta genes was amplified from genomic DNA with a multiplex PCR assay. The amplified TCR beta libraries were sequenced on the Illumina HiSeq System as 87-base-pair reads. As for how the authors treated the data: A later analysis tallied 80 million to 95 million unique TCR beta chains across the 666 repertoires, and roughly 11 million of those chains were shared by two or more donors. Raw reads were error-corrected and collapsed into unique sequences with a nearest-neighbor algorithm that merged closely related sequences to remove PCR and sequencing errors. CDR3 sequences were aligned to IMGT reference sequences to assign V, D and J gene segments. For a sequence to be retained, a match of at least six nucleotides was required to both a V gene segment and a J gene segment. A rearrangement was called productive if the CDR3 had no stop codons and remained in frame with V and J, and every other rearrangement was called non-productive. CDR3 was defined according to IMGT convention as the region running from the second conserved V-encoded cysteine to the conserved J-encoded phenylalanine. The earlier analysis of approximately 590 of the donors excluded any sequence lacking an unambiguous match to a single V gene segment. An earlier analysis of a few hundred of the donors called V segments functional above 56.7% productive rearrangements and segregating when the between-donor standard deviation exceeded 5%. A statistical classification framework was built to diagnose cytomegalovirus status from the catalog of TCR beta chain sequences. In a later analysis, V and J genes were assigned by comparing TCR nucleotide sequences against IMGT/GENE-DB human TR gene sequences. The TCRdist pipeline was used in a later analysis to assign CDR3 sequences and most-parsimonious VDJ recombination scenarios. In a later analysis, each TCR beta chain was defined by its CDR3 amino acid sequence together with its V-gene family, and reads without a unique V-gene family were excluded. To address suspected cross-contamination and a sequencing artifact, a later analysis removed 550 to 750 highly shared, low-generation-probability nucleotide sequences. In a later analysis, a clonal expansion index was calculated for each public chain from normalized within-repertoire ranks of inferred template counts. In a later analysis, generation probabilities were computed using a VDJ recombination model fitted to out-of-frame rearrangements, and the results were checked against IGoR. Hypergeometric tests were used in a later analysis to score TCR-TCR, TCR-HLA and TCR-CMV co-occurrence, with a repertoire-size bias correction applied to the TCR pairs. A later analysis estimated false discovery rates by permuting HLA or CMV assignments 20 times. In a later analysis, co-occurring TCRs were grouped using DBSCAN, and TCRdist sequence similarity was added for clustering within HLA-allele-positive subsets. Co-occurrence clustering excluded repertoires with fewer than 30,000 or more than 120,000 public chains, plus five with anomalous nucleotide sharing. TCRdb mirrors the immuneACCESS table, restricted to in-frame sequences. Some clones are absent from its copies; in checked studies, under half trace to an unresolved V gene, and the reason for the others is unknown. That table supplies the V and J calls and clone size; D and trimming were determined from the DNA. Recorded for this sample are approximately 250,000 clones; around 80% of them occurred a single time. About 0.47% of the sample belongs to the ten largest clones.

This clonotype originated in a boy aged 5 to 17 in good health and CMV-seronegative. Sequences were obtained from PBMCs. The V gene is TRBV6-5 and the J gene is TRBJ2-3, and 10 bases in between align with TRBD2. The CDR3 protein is CASNGLAGTDTQYF. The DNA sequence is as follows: TGTGCCAGCAACGGACTAGCGGGCACAGATACGCAGTATTTT.